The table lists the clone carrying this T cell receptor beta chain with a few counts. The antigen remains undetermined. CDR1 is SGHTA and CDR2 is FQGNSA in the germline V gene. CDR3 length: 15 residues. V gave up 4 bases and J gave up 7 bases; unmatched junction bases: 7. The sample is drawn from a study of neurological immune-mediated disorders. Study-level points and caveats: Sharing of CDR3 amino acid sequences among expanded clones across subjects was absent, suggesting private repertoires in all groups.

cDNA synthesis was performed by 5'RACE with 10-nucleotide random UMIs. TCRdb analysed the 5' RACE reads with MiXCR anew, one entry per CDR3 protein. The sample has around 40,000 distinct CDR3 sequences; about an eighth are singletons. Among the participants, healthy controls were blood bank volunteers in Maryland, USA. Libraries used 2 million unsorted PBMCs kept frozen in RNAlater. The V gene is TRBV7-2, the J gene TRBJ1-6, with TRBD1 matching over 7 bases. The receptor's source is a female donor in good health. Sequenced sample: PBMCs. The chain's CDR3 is CASSSSGQPNSPLHF. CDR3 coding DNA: TGTGCCAGCAGCTCTTCGGGACAGCCCAATTCACCCCTCCACTTT.